Presented here are 25 T cell receptor beta chains from one specimen sequenced in a study of cytomegalovirus exposure and HLA in healthy donors. Use of 60 Vbeta and 13 Jbeta primers characterized the PCR. TCRdb keeps only in-frame clones here, not all; method: immunoSEQ multiplex PCR. Of 200,000 to 300,000 clones in the sample, about four fifths were seen once. The sequenced sample was PBMCs. The receptor set was obtained from a middle-aged woman in good health and CMV-seropositive.

The chain uses TRBV11-3 and TRBJ2-5; D is possibly TRBD1 (6 bases). Looked up from germline, CDR1 is SGHNT and CDR2 is YENEEA. This CDR3 comprises 14 residues. Trimming removed 5 bases from V and 0 bases from J, with 10 bases in between. The CDR3 DNA follows: TGTGCCAGCAGCACTGGACAGTACCAAGAGACCCAGTACTTC. Its translation: CASSTGQYQETQYF.

The rearrangement links TRBV30 to TRBJ1-1, with 7 bases aligning to TRBD1. The V gene's germline CDR1 is GTSNPN and CDR2 SVGIG (reference sequence). The CDR3 covers 14 residues. V lost 4 bases to trimming and J lost 0 bases; unmatched junction nucleotides: 5. The chain's CDR3 is CAWTPGTVNTEAFF. In nucleotides, the CDR3 is TGTGCCTGGACTCCCGGGACAGTGAACACTGAAGCTTTCTTT.

The chain links TRBV13 to TRBJ2-3, with D possibly being TRBD1 (7 bases). The germline V and J ends were trimmed by 8 bases and 6 bases, with 18 bases remaining between them. CDR1 and CDR2 from the germline V gene are PRHDT and FYEKMQ (reference sequence). The CDR3 has 14 residues. The CDR3 DNA follows: TGTGCCAGCCGGGCGAGATCAGGGGGGGATACGCAGTATTTT. Translated, it gives CASRARSGGDTQYF.

This clone has only one observation. This chain joins TRBV5-1 and TRBJ2-3; the D gene is possibly TRBD2 (6 bases). CDR3 length equals 16 residues. The V gene's germline CDR1 is SGHRS and CDR2 YFSETQ. The V end lost 4 bases, the J end lost 4 bases, and 19 bases lay between the germline ends. CDR3 amino acids: CASSGILASTADTQYF. CDR3 coding DNA: TGCGCCAGCAGCGGGATTCTAGCGTCGACAGCAGATACGCAGTATTTT.

This clone was counted a few times. The rearrangement joins TRBV4-3 to TRBJ2-1; the D gene is possibly TRBD2 (6 bases). Trimming removed 0 bases at V and 2 bases at J, with 14 bases between. Germline assignment: CDR1 LGHNA and CDR2 YSLEER. This CDR3 region has 17 residues. The CDR3 DNA reads as TGCGCCAGCAGCCAAGATTCGTTTAGCGGAGCCTACAATGAGCAGTTCTTC. Translation: CASSQDSFSGAYNEQFF.

V is TRBV4-2 and J is TRBJ1-2; 7 bases match TRBD1. Germline values: CDR1 LGHNA, CDR2 YNFKEQ. This CDR3 is built from 15 residues. V lost 0 bases and J lost 5; bases outside the gene matches: 6. CDR3: CASSQDRGTAYGYTF. The CDR3, as DNA: TGTGCCAGCAGCCAAGATCGGGGGACAGCATATGGCTACACCTTC.

The V and J genes are TRBV7-9 and TRBJ1-2; 9 bases align to TRBD1. CDR1 and CDR2 from the germline V gene are SEHNR and FQNEAQ (reference sequence). With V trimmed by 11 bases and J by 8 bases, 6 bases remained unmatched. The length of the CDR3 is 11 residues. The CDR3 region has the DNA TGTGCCGCACAGGGGGCCAACGGCTACACCTTC. This translates into CAAQGANGYTF.

A word on this clone: The junction departs from the called germline gene at one end, perhaps through a read error. The V gene is TRBV2, the J gene TRBJ2-1; possibly TRBD2 for D (7 bases). The CDR3 has 12 amino acids. The V gene's germline CDR1 is SNHLY and CDR2 FYNNEI. As DNA, the CDR3 is TGTGCCAGCAGTGGAGGGGGGGGCCCCATGATCTTC. Translated: CASSGGGGPMIF.

This chain connects TRBV6-5 to TRBJ1-2; no clear D. CDR1 MNHEY and CDR2 SVGAGI come from the germline V gene. V was cut by 0 bases and J by 6 bases, with 11 bases left in between. There are 14 residues in the CDR3. CDR3 nucleotide sequence: TGTGCCAGCAGTTACTCGATTAGAGCCAATGGCTACACCTTC. This encodes CASSYSIRANGYTF.

A word on this clone: One end of the junction fails to match germline, which may point to a read error. The chain couples TRBV7-7 to TRBJ2-5, with 12 bases lining up with TRBD2. Germline lookup yields CDR1 SSHAT and CDR2 FNYEAQ (reference sequence). CDR3 size: 14 residues. CDR3 in amino acids: CASSSLAGGETQYF. The CDR3 nucleotides read TGTGCTAGCAGCTCCCTAGCGGGAGGGGAGACCCAGTACTTC.

This chain links TRBV29-1 with TRBJ2-6, with a possible D match to TRBD2 (6 bases). The germline V gene has CDR1 SQVTM and CDR2 ANQGSEA. CDR3 length: 15 residues. With 0 bases removed from V and 2 bases from J, the gap between germline ends came to 8 bases. The CDR3 DNA reads as TGCAGCGTTGAAGATACGGGGGCTGGGGCCAACGTCCTGACTTTC. Protein: CSVEDTGAGANVLTF.

The V call is TRBV6-5, the J call TRBJ1-5, with D possibly being TRBD1 (6 bases). Trimming left V 5 bases short and J 0 bases short, with 11 bases between. Germline V CDR1 and CDR2: MNHEY, SVGAGI. The CDR3 totals 15 residues. CDR3 DNA sequence: TGTGCCAGCAGTCAACAGGGATATAGCAATCAGCCCCAGCATTTT. Its translation: CASSQQGYSNQPQHF.

Only one count was recorded for this clone. As DNA, the CDR3 is TGTGCCAGCAGTTCCCAACAGGGCGGCACTGAAGCTTTCTTT. Translated: CASSSQQGGTEAFF. The rearrangement uses TRBV6-5 and TRBJ1-1, with D perhaps matching TRBD1 (6 bases). The germline V gene encodes CDR1 MNHEY and CDR2 SVGAGI. Between the trimmed V and J ends, which lost 4 bases and 4 bases, there was a span of 13 bases. This CDR3 region has 14 residues.

Worth noting for this clone: At one end, the junction sequence differs from germline, possibly due to a read error. The chain is built from TRBV7-9 and TRBJ2-2; D gene uncertain. Germline loops: CDR1 SEHNR, CDR2 FQNEAQ (reference sequence). This CDR3 has 15 residues. The CDR3 DNA is TGTTCCAGCAGCTTAACTCCGGGTGTCACCGGGGAGCTGTTTTTT. Amino acids: CSSSLTPGVTGELFF.

A few counts support this clone. V usage is TRBV4-1 and J usage is TRBJ2-2, with 7 nucleotides matching TRBD1. V dropped 4 bases and J dropped 0; count of bases not matched to a gene: 5. Per germline, CDR1 MGHRA and CDR2 YSYEKL. The CDR3 totals 16 residues. Here the CDR3 DNA reads TGCGCCAGCAGCCCGAACAGGGGTGCGAACACCGGGGAGCTGTTTTTT. Its protein is CASSPNRGANTGELFF.

The chain joins TRBV5-6 to TRBJ2-7, with 8 bases that match TRBD1. Per germline, CDR1 SGHDT and CDR2 YYEEEE. CDR3 size: 15 residues. V trimming: 0 bases; J trimming: 2 bases; junction bases outside the gene matches: 4. The CDR3 reads CASSLARDRPYEQYF. Written as DNA, the CDR3 is TGTGCCAGCAGCTTGGCGAGGGACAGGCCCTACGAGCAGTACTTC.

The chain employs TRBV5-8 and TRBJ2-2, with D unresolved. V lost 1 base to trimming and J lost 0 bases, with 10 bases between them. The CDR3 is 16 residues long. Germline V gene sequence: CDR1 SGHTS, CDR2 YDEGEE. For the CDR3, the DNA is TGTGCCAGCAGCTTGAACCGGCTAGCGAACACCGGGGAGCTGTTTTTT. This codes for CASSLNRLANTGELFF. The complete variable domain, with remaining parts taken from reference TRBV5-8 and TRBJ2-2, reads EAGVTQSPTHLIKTRGQQATLRCSPISGHTSVYWYQQALGLGLQFLLWYDEGEERNRGNFPPRFSGRQFPNYSSELNVNALELEDSALYLCASSLNRLANTGELFFGEGSRLTVL.

CDR3 loop: CASSQSLASTRQYF. CDR3 nucleotides: TGTGCCAGCAGCCAATCGCTAGCATCTACGAGGCAGTACTTC. The chain is built from TRBV14 and TRBJ2-7; maybe TRBD2 (5 bases). With 2 bases removed from V and 9 bases from J, the gap between germline ends came to 17 bases. Germline V CDR1 and CDR2: SGHDN, FVKESK. The CDR3 covers 14 residues.

The rearrangement joins TRBV7-9 to TRBJ1-2; perhaps TRBD1 as D (6 bases). Trimming removed 5 bases at V and 0 bases at J, with 22 bases between. The germline V gene has CDR1 SEHNR and CDR2 FQNEAQ (reference sequence). This CDR3 is 18 amino acids long. CDR3: CASSLLVTSDRPNYGYTF. The CDR3 DNA is TGTGCCAGCAGCCTACTAGTCACCTCGGACAGACCTAACTATGGCTACACCTTC.

J is TRBJ2-1 and V is TRBV7-9; perhaps TRBD2 as D (6 bases). Germline-derived CDR1 and CDR2 are SEHNR and FQNEAQ (reference sequence). V was trimmed by 4 bases and J by 13 bases, leaving 8 bases between them. CDR3 length equals 10 residues. CDR3: CASSSGAQFF. The CDR3 region has the DNA TGTGCCAGCAGCTCGGGAGCCCAGTTCTTC. The full variable domain, rest sourced from reference TRBV7-9 and TRBJ2-1, is DTGVSQNPRHKITKRGQNVTFRCDPISEHNRLYWYRQTLGQGPEFLTYFQNEAQLEKSRLLSDRFSAERPKGSFSTLEIQRTEQGDSAMYLCASSSGAQFFGPGTRLTVL.

The V call is TRBV6-5, the J call TRBJ1-3; possibly TRBD1 for D (6 bases). V was cut by 6 bases and J by 8 bases, with 17 bases left in between. The CDR3 has 14 amino acids. Per the germline V gene, CDR1 is MNHEY and CDR2 is SVGAGI. As DNA, the CDR3 is TGTGCCAGCAGCCCGACAGGTCTCAGGGACACCATATATTTT. Protein product: CASSPTGLRDTIYF.

The rearrangement joins TRBV18 to TRBJ2-5; 7 positions match TRBD2. CDR1 KGHSH and CDR2 LQKENI come from the germline V gene. With 3 bases clipped from V and 4 bases from J, the junction kept 11 bases outside the gene matches. CDR3 length: 16 amino acids. CDR3 nucleotides: TGTGCCAGCTCACCTCCACTAGCGCAAGAGGTAGAGACCCAGTACTTC. It codes for CASSPPLAQEVETQYF.

The V gene is TRBV11-3, the J gene TRBJ1-2, with TRBD1 matching 8 bases. V was clipped by 3 bases and J by 8 bases; unmatched bases: 8. From germline, CDR1 is SGHNT and CDR2 YENEEA. The CDR3 totals 14 residues. The CDR3 loop is CASSFARGRLGYTF. CDR3 nucleotides: TGTGCCAGCAGCTTTGCCAGGGGGCGCTTAGGCTACACCTTC.

The chain recombines TRBV15 with TRBJ1-5, with 8 bases lining up with TRBD1. Germline CDR1 LNHNV, CDR2 YYDKDF (reference sequence). With V trimmed by 2 bases and J by 3 bases, 12 bases remained unmatched. CDR3 length equals 18 residues. The CDR3 loop is CATSRPRTGRGNNQPQHF. DNA of the CDR3: TGTGCCACCAGCAGACCGAGGACAGGGAGGGGAAACAATCAGCCCCAGCATTTT.

J is TRBJ2-5 and V is TRBV5-1, with 7 bases identical to TRBD2. The CDR3 runs to 16 residues. The J segment lost 3 bases and the V segment lost 0 bases, leaving 8 bases of the junction unmatched. Germline V gene sequence: CDR1 SGHRS, CDR2 YFSETQ. The CDR3 reads CASSLAEVAGEETQYF. CDR3 nucleotide sequence: TGCGCCAGCAGCTTGGCCGAAGTCGCGGGGGAAGAGACCCAGTACTTC.